This T cell receptor beta chain appears in the sequencing data of a study of cytotoxic CD8 clonotypes in ibrutinib-treated CLL. Overall study context: Specimens for response were gathered following a median around eleven months of therapy, spanning 6 to 36.

Libraries were prepared by immunoSEQ multiplex PCR; TCRdb keeps only in-frame clonotypes and omits some of them. Of fewer than 12,000 clones in the sample, 79% were seen once. This clone came up once. No antigen is known for it. Study outcomes and limitations: Higher circulating CD8+ T-cell counts strongly accompanied higher baseline clonality, above age-matched healthy donors.

V shed 10 bases, J shed 6 bases, and the junction held 14 bases outside the gene matches. Germline CDR1 and CDR2: MNHNY and SVGAGI (reference sequence). CDR3 length: 15 residues. Sequenced here: PBMCs, sampled at disease progression, from a patient treated with ibrutinib. This sequence was found in a human donor with chronic lymphocytic leukemia. J is TRBJ2-2 and V is TRBV6-6; TRBD2 matches at 7 bases. The CDR3 loop is CATLGLLALSGELFF. The CDR3 DNA reads TGTGCCACGCTAGGGTTACTAGCGTTATCCGGGGAGCTGTTTTTT.